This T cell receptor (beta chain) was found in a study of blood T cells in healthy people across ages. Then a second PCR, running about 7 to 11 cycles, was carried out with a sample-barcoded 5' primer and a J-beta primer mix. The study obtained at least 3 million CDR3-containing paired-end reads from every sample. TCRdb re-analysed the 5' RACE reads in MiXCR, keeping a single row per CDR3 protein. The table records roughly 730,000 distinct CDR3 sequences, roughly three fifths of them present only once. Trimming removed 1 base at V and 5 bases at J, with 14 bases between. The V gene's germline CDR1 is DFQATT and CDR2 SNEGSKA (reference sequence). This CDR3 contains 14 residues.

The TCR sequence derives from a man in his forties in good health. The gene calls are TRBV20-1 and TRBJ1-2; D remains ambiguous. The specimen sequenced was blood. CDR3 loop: CSARVNLSPYGYTF. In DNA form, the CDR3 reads TGCAGTGCTAGAGTCAATCTCTCCCCTTATGGCTACACCTTC.